This TCR beta chain was sequenced during a study of blood T cells in healthy people across ages. Only a few counts were recorded for this clonotype. Through a sample-barcoded 5' primer and a J-beta primer mix, a second PCR was run for roughly 7 to 12 cycles. TCRdb re-derived calls from the 5' RACE reads in MiXCR, one entry per CDR3 protein. This table holds around 650,000 distinct CDR3 sequences, roughly 43% found once. CDR3 length: 15 amino acids. Germline V gives CDR1 MNHEY, CDR2 SVGEGT. The trim removed 0 bases at V and 6 bases at J, leaving 2 bases unmatched. The clonotype was recovered from an elderly man in good health. The sample consisted of blood. The gene calls are TRBV6-2 or TRBV6-3 and TRBJ2-1, with 10 bases that match TRBD2. CDR3: CASSYSPSGSNEQFF. The CDR3 DNA follows: TGTGCCAGCAGTTACTCTCCTAGCGGGAGCAATGAGCAGTTCTTC.